One and the same sample provided the 12 T cell receptor beta chains below, sequenced in a study of early T cells in non-severe SARS-CoV-2 infection. One entry per CDR3 protein results from TCRdb running MiXCR on the 5' RACE reads. The profile shows tens of thousands of distinct CDR3 sequences, 11% of them singletons. Source: whole blood, taken at baseline. The source of these receptors is an adult who was a healthcare worker with PCR-confirmed SARS-CoV-2 infection or an uninfected control (not recorded which).

The sample holds one count of this clonotype. The chain carries TRBV5-1 and TRBJ2-7; 9 positions match TRBD1. V shed 4 bases, J shed 9 bases, and the junction held 17 bases outside the gene matches. Germline V gene data show CDR1 as SGHRS and CDR2 as YFSETQ. The CDR3 length is 16 residues. This CDR3 is CASSEGTGSSYKTQYF. The CDR3, as DNA: TGCGCCAGCAGCGAGGGGACAGGGAGTTCCTACAAGACGCAGTACTTC.

The CDR3 region has the DNA TGTGCCAGCAGCCCTCCCGGGCGGCACACAGATACGCAGTATTTT. Its protein product is CASSPPGRHTDTQYF. The chain joins TRBV14 to TRBJ2-3; D gene unclear. Trimming shortened V by 4 bases and J by 2 bases, and 13 bases separated the two germline ends. Germline CDR1 and CDR2: SGHDN and FVKESK. The CDR3 has 15 residues.

This sequence joins TRBV21-1 and TRBJ1-1; TRBD1, the table's D call, lacks a check against the DNA. TRBV21-1 has pseudogene status. CDR3 length: 14 residues. CDR3 protein: CASSIRDRNTEAFF. CDR3 sequence (DNA): TGTGCCAGCAGCATACGAGACAGGAACACTGAAGCTTTCTTT.

This clonotype appeared a few times. The chain joins TRBV21-1 to TRBJ1-2; the table calls TRBD1, which could not be checked here. TRBV21-1 is assigned pseudogene status. This CDR3 is built from 15 residues. The CDR3 loop is CASSKDADRGYGYTF. For the CDR3, the DNA is TGTGCCAGCAGCAAAGATGCCGACAGGGGCTATGGCTACACCTTC.

This chain connects TRBV2 to TRBJ2-7; D gene unclear. With 6 bases removed from V and 7 bases from J, the gap between germline ends came to 10 bases. The V gene's germline CDR1 is SNHLY and CDR2 FYNNEI. CDR3 length: 11 amino acids. The CDR3 region is CASRSSGEQYF. The CDR3 region has the DNA TGTGCCAGCAGGTCGAGTGGGGAGCAGTACTTC.

This clonotype showed up many times. This chain uses TRBV12-3 or TRBV12-4 with TRBJ2-5, with TRBD1 as a possible D gene (6 bases). V shed 6 bases and J shed 5 bases, with 22 bases lying between them. This CDR3 comprises 16 residues. CDR3 sequence: CASSPAVWGPRETQYF. In nucleotides, the CDR3 is TGTGCCAGCAGCCCTGCTGTATGGGGGCCGCGGGAGACCCAGTACTTC.

This clonotype was found a few times. The chain joins TRBV5-1 to TRBJ2-3, with 8 positions matching TRBD1. Germline V CDR1 and CDR2: SGHRS, YFSETQ. Trimming cost V 4 bases and J 1 base; bases outside gene matches: 8. The CDR3 is 16 residues long. The CDR3 is CASSPPGTGGTDTQYF. DNA of the CDR3: TGCGCCAGCAGCCCACCCGGGACAGGAGGCACAGATACGCAGTATTTT.

This clonotype was picked up a small number of times. The J gene is TRBJ2-7, the V gene TRBV20-1; 10 bases match TRBD1. In germline, CDR1 is DFQATT, CDR2 SNEGSKA (reference sequence). The CDR3 sequence is 16 residues long. Losses at the gene ends were 3 bases for V and 5 bases for J; bases not matched to a gene: 13. CDR3 DNA sequence: TGCAGTGCTAGCGCACCTCCCGGGACAGGGGTACACGAGCAGTACTTC. The encoded protein is CSASAPPGTGVHEQYF.

The sample holds a few counts of this clonotype. The rearrangement links TRBV12-3 or TRBV12-4 to TRBJ2-2; a weak D match, TRBD1 (5 bases). This CDR3 spans 17 amino acids. Trimming cost V 5 bases and J 4 bases, with 20 bases left between them. The CDR3, as DNA: TGTGCCAGCAGTCGGACCCCCCAGGGTCGGACCACCGGGGAGCTGTTTTTT. The encoded protein is CASSRTPQGRTTGELFF.

In its sample, this clonotype was seen many times. The rearrangement uses TRBV20-1 and TRBJ1-6; no firm D call. CDR3 length: 15 residues. V was pared by 4 bases and J by 10 bases, with 20 bases between. Germline CDR1 and CDR2: DFQATT and SNEGSKA (reference sequence). In DNA form, the CDR3 reads TGCAGTGCTATTTTTTCGGAAGCCCCTAGGTCACCCCTCCACTTT. Translation gives CSAIFSEAPRSPLHF.

There are many counts of this clonotype. The chain recombines TRBV20-1 with TRBJ2-7; maybe TRBD2 (6 bases). CDR3 length equals 14 residues. V dropped 6 bases and J dropped 8 bases, with 23 bases sitting between them. CDR1 DFQATT and CDR2 SNEGSKA come from the germline V gene (reference sequence). Written as DNA, the CDR3 is TGCAGTGCGCGAGTTGGGGACGGGAGTACGAAGCAGTACTTC. Residues: CSARVGDGSTKQYF.

The chain is built from TRBV11-2 and TRBJ2-2; D unresolved. The CDR3 spans 14 residues. Germline V CDR1 and CDR2: SGHAT, FQNNGV. V lost 3 bases and J lost 5, with 10 bases in between. As DNA, the CDR3 is TGTGCCAGCAGCTTGGTTGCGAGGACCGGGGAGCTGTTTTTT. Its protein is CASSLVARTGELFF.